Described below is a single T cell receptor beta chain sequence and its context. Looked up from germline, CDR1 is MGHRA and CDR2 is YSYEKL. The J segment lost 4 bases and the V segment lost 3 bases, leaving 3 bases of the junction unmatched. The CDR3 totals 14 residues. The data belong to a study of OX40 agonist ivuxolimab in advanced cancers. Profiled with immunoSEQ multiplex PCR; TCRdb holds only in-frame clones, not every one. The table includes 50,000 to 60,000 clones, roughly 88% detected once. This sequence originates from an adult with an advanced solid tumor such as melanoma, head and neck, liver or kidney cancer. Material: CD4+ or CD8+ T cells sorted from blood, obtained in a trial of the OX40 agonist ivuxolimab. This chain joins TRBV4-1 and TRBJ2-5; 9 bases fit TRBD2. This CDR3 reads CASSHFSGRETQYF. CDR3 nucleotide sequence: TGCGCCAGCAGCCATTTTAGCGGGAGAGAGACCCAGTACTTC.